This T cell receptor (beta chain) appears in the sequencing data of a study of T cells after somatic rescue of genetic block. Generated by immunoSEQ multiplex PCR, the TCRdb table keeps only in-frame clones and is missing some. Found here are fewer than 15,000 clones, approximately 72% of them singletons; the top ten hold less than 25%. CDR1 and CDR2 from the germline V gene are MDHEN and SYDVKM. J gave up 2 bases and V 6 bases, and 7 bases lay outside the gene matches. This CDR3 spans 15 amino acids. Sequenced: peripheral blood mononuclear cells (PBMCs). The TCR comes from a boy younger than 18. The rearrangement uses TRBV28 and TRBJ1-5; TRBD1 matches 7 bases. The CDR3 loop reads CASRRQGSGNQPQHF. For the CDR3, the DNA is TGTGCCAGCAGGCGACAGGGAAGTGGCAATCAGCCCCAGCATTTT.